The 16 T cell receptor beta chains below were found in one sample sequenced in a study of beta chain features in type 1 diabetes. Study-wide findings and caveats: Shorter TCRB CDR3s, moderately but significantly so, were found in Type 1 diabetes patients in all four CD4+ subsets.

Antigens of these TCRs are unknown. The authors reverse transcribed all of the isolated RNA, so sequencing captured expressed TCRB transcripts. The assay was immunoSEQ multiplex PCR, and TCRdb's table has in-frame clones only and misses some. The table lists 600,000 or so clones, roughly an eighth of them singletons. The source material was naive CD4+ T cells from blood. The receptors originated from a man aged 18 to 30 with type 1 diabetes.

The chain combines TRBV30 with TRBJ2-1; D not resolved. The CDR3 covers 14 residues. Per germline, CDR1 GTSNPN and CDR2 SVGIG (reference sequence). The ends were cut back, 0 bases at V and 4 bases at J, with 10 bases in the middle. The CDR3 DNA reads as TGTGCCTGGAGTGTAAGGAGTGGGTACAATGAGCAGTTCTTC. Translating it yields CAWSVRSGYNEQFF.

This clone was found a few times. V is TRBV30 and J is TRBJ2-1, with D possibly matching TRBD1 (6 bases). The germline gives CDR1 GTSNPN, CDR2 SVGIG (reference sequence). Trimming removed 0 bases from V and 5 bases from J, with 14 bases in between. This CDR3 has 15 amino acids. CDR3 nucleotides: TGTGCCTGGAGTGTAGGTGGGGGCCAAAACAATGAGCAGTTCTTC. Its protein is CAWSVGGGQNNEQFF. The full variable domain, completed using reference TRBV30 and TRBJ2-1, is SQTIHQWPATLVQPVGSPLSLECTVEGTSNPNLYWYRQAAGRGLQLLFYSVGIGQISSEVPQNLSASRPQDRQFILSSKKLLLSDSGFYLCAWSVGGGQNNEQFFGPGTRLTVL.

This clone turned up a few times. The genes are TRBV30 and TRBJ2-3, with 11 bases matching TRBD2. The germline gives CDR1 GTSNPN, CDR2 SVGIG (reference sequence). V lost 2 bases and J lost 6; bases outside the gene matches: 16. CDR3 size: 18 residues. In DNA, the CDR3 is TGTGCCTGGAGTTCTCTCCCTATTAGCGGGGGGGTATCGGATACGCAGTATTTT. Translation: CAWSSLPISGGVSDTQYF.

The chain combines TRBV30 with TRBJ1-5, with D unresolved. Trimming left V 5 bases short and J 2 bases short, with 13 bases between. This CDR3 has 14 residues. Germline V gene lookup returns CDR1 GTSNPN and CDR2 SVGIG (reference sequence). The CDR3 region has the DNA TGTGCCTGGTGTCCCAGCCGGGGCAATCAGCCCCAGCATTTT. Translated, it gives CAWCPSRGNQPQHF.

CDR3 sequence reads: CASSLGAAGDTQYF. The CDR3 DNA reads TGTGCCAGCAGCTTAGGAGCCGCGGGAGATACGCAGTATTTT. V usage is TRBV7-9 and J usage is TRBJ2-3, with D perhaps TRBD2 (5 bases). The CDR3 loop spans 14 amino acids. Germline assignment: CDR1 SEHNR and CDR2 FQNEAQ (reference sequence). V was clipped by 1 base and J by 5 bases, with 10 bases between them.

This chain links TRBV9 with TRBJ2-1; 13 bases are a match to TRBD2. The CDR3 is 16 residues long. The germline V gene encodes CDR1 SGDLS and CDR2 YYNGEE. The trim removed 0 bases at V and 7 bases at J, leaving 4 bases unmatched. DNA of the CDR3: TGTGCCAGCAGCGTAGGAGGGACTAGCGGGGTGAATGAGCAGTTCTTC. Its protein is CASSVGGTSGVNEQFF. The whole variable domain, filled in from reference TRBV9 and TRBJ2-1, reads DSGVTQTPKHLITATGQRVTLRCSPRSGDLSVYWYQQSLDQGLQFLIQYYNGEERAKGNILERFSAQQFPDLHSELNLSSLELGDSALYFCASSVGGTSGVNEQFFGPGTRLTVL.

This clone was counted between two and nine times. Other DNA sequences in the sample encode the same CDR3. CDR3 bases: TGTGCCTGGAGCCGTCTGAACACTGAAGCTTTCTTT. The encoded protein is CAWSRLNTEAFF. The V gene is TRBV30, the J gene TRBJ1-1; D remains unclear. Looked up from germline, CDR1 is GTSNPN and CDR2 is SVGIG (reference sequence). Trimming cost V 3 bases and J 0 bases, with 5 bases left between them. The CDR3 runs 12 residues.

This sequence joins TRBV28 and TRBJ2-3; TRBD1 might be the D (6 bases). The V end was cut by 1 base, the J end by 0 bases, with 17 bases between. From germline, CDR1 is MDHEN and CDR2 SYDVKM. This CDR3 region has 18 residues. The CDR3 sequence: CASSLFIQGQKSTDTQYF. As DNA, the CDR3 is TGTGCCAGCAGTTTATTCATCCAGGGACAAAAGAGCACAGATACGCAGTATTTT.

V gene TRBV30 combines with J gene TRBJ2-1; a weak D match, TRBD2 (5 bases). CDR1 GTSNPN and CDR2 SVGIG come from the germline V gene (reference sequence). This CDR3 has 14 residues. The germline V and J ends were trimmed by 5 bases and 8 bases, with 19 bases remaining between them. In nucleotides, the CDR3 is TGTGCCTGGGCCAGGAAGCGGTTAGTCTATGAGCAGTTCTTC. This codes for CAWARKRLVYEQFF.

This clone was counted a few times. Other DNA sequences in the same sample also yield this CDR3. The J gene is TRBJ2-3, the V gene TRBV7-2; tentative D call: TRBD2 (7 bases). This CDR3 is 15 amino acids long. Germline CDR1 SGHTA, CDR2 FQGNSA. Trimming stripped 0 bases from V and 3 bases from J, with 10 bases between. This chain's CDR3 is CASSLAGGPTDTQYF. The DNA of the CDR3 is TGTGCCAGCAGCTTAGCGGGGGGGCCGACAGATACGCAGTATTTT.

The chain joins TRBV10-3 to TRBJ2-7; D is undetermined. Trimming removed 0 bases at V and 2 bases at J, with 11 bases between. The germline gives CDR1 ENHRY, CDR2 SYGVKD. The CDR3 consists of 15 residues. Written as DNA, the CDR3 is TGTGCCATCAGTGAGTCTGGCGATCCAACCTACGAGCAGTACTTC. The encoded protein is CAISESGDPTYEQYF.

The chain uses TRBV5-6 and TRBJ2-5; D not resolved. Trimming removed 4 bases at V and 0 bases at J, with 7 bases between. Germline V gene sequence: CDR1 SGHDT, CDR2 YYEEEE. The CDR3 has 13 amino acids. CDR3 amino acids: CASSSRHQETQYF. In nucleotides, the CDR3 is TGTGCCAGCAGCAGTCGACACCAAGAGACCCAGTACTTC.

V is TRBV6-5 and J is TRBJ2-7; unclear D gene. Germline V lookup: CDR1 MNHEY, CDR2 SVGAGI. V was trimmed by 4 bases and J by 0 bases, leaving 13 bases between them. This CDR3 region has 15 residues. The CDR3 sequence: CASSFKSFYSYEQYF. The CDR3 DNA follows: TGTGCCAGCAGTTTTAAGAGCTTCTACTCCTACGAGCAGTACTTC.

The gene calls are TRBV9 and TRBJ1-3; no clear D gene. The V gene lost 4 bases and the J gene lost 0 bases, with 8 bases spanning the gap. The CDR3 covers 14 residues. Germline-derived CDR1 and CDR2 are SGDLS and YYNGEE. Here the CDR3 reads CASSQEFSGNTIYF. The DNA for the CDR3 is TGTGCCAGCAGCCAGGAGTTCTCTGGAAACACCATATATTTT.

This clone has just a few counts. J is TRBJ2-2 and V is TRBV19; TRBD2 agrees at 7 bases. CDR3 length equals 17 residues. Germline V gene lookup returns CDR1 LNHDA and CDR2 SQIVND (reference sequence). The ends lost 10 bases at V and 4 bases at J; junction bases unmatched: 18. Here the CDR3 DNA reads TGTGCCACCTCCGGGGAGGGGTGGCAGGGCATCACCGGGGAGCTGTTTTTT. Its protein is CATSGEGWQGITGELFF.

The V gene is TRBV11-2, the J gene TRBJ2-7; D is unclear. Per the germline V gene, CDR1 is SGHAT and CDR2 is FQNNGV. The CDR3 sequence is 12 residues long. V was cut by 6 bases and J by 5 bases, with 11 bases left in between. The CDR3 coding sequence is TGTGCCAGCAGTTCCCCGGACCACGAGCAGTACTTC. Residues: CASSSPDHEQYF.